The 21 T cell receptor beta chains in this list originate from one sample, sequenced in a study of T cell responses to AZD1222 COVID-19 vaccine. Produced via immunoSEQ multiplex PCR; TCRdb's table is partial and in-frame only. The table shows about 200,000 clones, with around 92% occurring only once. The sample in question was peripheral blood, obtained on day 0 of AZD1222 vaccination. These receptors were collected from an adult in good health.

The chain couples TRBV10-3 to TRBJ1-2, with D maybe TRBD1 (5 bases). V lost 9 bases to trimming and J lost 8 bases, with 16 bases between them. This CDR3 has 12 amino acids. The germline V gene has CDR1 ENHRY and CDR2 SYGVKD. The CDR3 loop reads CAIDQGGEGYTF. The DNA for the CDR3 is TGTGCCATTGATCAGGGAGGTGAGGGCTACACCTTC.

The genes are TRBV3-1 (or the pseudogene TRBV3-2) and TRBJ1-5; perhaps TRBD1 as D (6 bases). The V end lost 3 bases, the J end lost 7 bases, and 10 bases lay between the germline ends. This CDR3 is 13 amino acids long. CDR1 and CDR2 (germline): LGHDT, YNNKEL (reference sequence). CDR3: CASSQGAGQPQHF. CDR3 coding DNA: TGTGCCAGCAGCCAGGGGGCCGGGCAGCCCCAGCATTTT.

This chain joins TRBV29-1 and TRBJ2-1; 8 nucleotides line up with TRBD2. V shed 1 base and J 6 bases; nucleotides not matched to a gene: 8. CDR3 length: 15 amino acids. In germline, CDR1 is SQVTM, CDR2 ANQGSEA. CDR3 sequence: CSVEGRGADVNEQFF. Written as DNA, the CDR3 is TGCAGCGTTGAAGGGCGGGGGGCAGACGTCAATGAGCAGTTCTTC.

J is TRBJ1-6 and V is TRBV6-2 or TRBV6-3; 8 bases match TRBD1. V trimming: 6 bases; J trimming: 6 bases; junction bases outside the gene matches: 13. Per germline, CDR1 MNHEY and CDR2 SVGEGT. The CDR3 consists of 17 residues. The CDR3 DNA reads TGTGCCAGCAGCGAACCCCTTCGCGGACAGGGTAATTCACCCCTCCACTTT. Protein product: CASSEPLRGQGNSPLHF.

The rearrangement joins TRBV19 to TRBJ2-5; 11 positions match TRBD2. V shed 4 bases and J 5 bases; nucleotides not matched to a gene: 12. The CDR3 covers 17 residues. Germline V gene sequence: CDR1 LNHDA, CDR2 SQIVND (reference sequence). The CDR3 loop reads CASSTTSLTSGVETQYF. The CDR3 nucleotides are TGTGCCAGTAGTACCACGTCCTTGACTAGCGGGGTGGAGACCCAGTACTTC.

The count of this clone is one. The CDR3 loop is CASSQRTGVGNYGYTF. CDR3 in DNA: TGCGCCAGCAGCCAACGGACAGGGGTGGGTAACTATGGCTACACCTTC. The J gene is TRBJ1-2, the V gene TRBV4-1; 9 positions agree with TRBD1. There are 16 residues in the CDR3. Trimming took 2 bases from V and 1 from J; bases not matched to a gene: 5. Germline loops: CDR1 MGHRA, CDR2 YSYEKL.

CDR3 DNA: TGTGCCAGCAGCCCTAGACAGGGGGGGGATGCTTTCTTT. Amino acids: CASSPRQGGDAFF. This rearrangement joins TRBV11-2 to TRBJ1-1; 9 bases map to TRBD1. The CDR3 consists of 13 residues. Germline V gives CDR1 SGHAT, CDR2 FQNNGV. The trim removed 5 bases at V and 11 bases at J, leaving 9 bases unmatched.

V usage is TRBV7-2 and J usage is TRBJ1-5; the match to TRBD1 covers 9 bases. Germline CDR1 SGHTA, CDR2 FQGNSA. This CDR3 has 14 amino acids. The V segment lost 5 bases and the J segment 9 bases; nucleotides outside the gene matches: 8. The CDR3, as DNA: TGTGCCAGCAGCCCAGAGGGGACAGGGCGGCCCCAGCATTTT. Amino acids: CASSPEGTGRPQHF.

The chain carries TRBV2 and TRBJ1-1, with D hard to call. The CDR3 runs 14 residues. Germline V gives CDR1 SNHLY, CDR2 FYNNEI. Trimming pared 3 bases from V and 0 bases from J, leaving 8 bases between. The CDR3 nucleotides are TGTGCCAGCAGTGAGGCCGGGTTGAACACTGAAGCTTTCTTT. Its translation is CASSEAGLNTEAFF.

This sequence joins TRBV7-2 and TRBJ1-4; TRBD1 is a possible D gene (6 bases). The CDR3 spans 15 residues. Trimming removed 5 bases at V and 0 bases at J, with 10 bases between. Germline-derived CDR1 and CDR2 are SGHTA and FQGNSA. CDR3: CASSLNRATNEKLFF. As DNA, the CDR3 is TGTGCCAGCAGCCTCAACAGGGCAACTAATGAAAAACTGTTTTTT.

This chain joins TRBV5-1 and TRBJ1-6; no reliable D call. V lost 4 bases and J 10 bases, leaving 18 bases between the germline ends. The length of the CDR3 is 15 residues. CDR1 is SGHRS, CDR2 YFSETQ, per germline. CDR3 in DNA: TGCGCCAGCAGCCCGGATTCGGTAGGAGGATCACCCCTCCACTTT. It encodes CASSPDSVGGSPLHF.

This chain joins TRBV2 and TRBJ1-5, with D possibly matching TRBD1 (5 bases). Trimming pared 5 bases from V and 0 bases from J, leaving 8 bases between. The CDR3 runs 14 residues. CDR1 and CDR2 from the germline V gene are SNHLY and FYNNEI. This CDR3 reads CASSQQVSNQPQHF. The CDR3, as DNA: TGTGCCAGCAGTCAACAGGTTAGCAATCAGCCCCAGCATTTT.

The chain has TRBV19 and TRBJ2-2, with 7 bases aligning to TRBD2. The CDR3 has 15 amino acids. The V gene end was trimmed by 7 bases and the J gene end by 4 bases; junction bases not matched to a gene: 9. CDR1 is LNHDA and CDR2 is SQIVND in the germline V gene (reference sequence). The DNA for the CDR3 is TGTGCCAGTAACCGGGGGGTCAGTGGCACCGGGGAGCTGTTTTTT. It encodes CASNRGVSGTGELFF.

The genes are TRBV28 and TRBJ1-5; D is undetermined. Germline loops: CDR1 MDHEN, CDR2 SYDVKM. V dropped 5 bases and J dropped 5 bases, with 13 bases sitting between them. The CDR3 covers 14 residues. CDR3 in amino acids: CASSLGSRDQPQHF. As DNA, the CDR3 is TGTGCCAGCAGTCTCGGGTCGAGGGATCAGCCCCAGCATTTT.

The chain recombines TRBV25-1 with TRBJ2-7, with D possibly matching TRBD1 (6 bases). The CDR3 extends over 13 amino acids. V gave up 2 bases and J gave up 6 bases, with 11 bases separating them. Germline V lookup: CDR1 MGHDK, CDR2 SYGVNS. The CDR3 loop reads CASSEPGAGEQYF. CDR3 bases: TGTGCCAGCAGTGAACCAGGGGCGGGCGAGCAGTACTTC.

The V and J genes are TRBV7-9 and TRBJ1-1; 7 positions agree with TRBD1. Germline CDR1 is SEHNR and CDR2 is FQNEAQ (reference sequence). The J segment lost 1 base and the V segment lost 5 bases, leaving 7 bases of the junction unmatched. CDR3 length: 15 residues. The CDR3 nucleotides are TGTGCCAGCAGCAAAGAGGGACAGACGAACACTGAAGCTTTCTTT. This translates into CASSKEGQTNTEAFF.

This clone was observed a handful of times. Here the CDR3 reads CASSLNRGYSPLHF. The CDR3 nucleotides are TGTGCCAGCAGCTTAAACAGGGGGTACTCACCCCTCCACTTT. The chain is built from TRBV7-2 and TRBJ1-6; 8 bases match TRBD1. Germline trimming cut 2 bases from V and 10 bases from J; bases unmatched to any gene: 4. Germline CDR1 reads SGHTA; CDR2 reads FQGNSA. This CDR3 is built from 14 residues.

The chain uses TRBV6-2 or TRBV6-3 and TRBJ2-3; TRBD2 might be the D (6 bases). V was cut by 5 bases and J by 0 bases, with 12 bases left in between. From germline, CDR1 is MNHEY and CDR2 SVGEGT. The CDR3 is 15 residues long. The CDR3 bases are TGTGCCAGCAGTGCTACCGGGACTAGCACAGATACGCAGTATTTT. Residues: CASSATGTSTDTQYF.

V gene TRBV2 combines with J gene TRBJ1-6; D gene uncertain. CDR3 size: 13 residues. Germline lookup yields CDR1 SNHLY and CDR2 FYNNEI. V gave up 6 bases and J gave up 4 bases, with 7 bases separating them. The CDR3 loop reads CASRAKYNSPLHF. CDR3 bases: TGTGCCAGCAGGGCCAAATATAATTCACCCCTCCACTTT.

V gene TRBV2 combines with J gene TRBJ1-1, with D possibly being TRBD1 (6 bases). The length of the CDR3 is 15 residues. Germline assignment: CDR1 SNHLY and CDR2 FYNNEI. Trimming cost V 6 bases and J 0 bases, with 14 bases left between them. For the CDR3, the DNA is TGTGCCAGCAGAAAGGACAGAACTATGAACACTGAAGCTTTCTTT. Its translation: CASRKDRTMNTEAFF.

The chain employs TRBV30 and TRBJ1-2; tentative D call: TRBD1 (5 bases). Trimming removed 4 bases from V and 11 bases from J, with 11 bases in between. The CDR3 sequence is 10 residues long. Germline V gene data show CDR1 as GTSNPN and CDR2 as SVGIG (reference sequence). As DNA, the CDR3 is TGTGCCTGGATGAACGGGGGATACACCTTC. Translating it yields CAWMNGGYTF.